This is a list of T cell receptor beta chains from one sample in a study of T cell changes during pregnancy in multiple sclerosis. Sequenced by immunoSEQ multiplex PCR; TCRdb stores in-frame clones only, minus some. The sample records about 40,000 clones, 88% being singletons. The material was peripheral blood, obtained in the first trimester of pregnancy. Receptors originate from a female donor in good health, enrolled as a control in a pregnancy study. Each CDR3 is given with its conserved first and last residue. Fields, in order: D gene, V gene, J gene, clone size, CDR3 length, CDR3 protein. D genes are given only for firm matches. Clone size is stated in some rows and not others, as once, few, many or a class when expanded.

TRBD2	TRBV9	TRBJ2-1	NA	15	CASSSTSGSKYEQFF
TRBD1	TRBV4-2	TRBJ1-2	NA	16	CASSQTTGGGNYGYTF
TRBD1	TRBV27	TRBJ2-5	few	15	CASSPRDRAWETQYF
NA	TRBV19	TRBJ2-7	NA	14	CASNPGQSSYEQYF
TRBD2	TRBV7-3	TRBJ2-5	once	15	CASSPSGGALETQYF
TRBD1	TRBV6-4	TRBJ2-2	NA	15	CASSEGTGITGELFF
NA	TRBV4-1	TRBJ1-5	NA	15	CASSQTGKGNQPQHF
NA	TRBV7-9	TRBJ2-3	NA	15	CASSLSQASTDTQYF
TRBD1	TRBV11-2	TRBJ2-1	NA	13	CASSLTGTSEQFF
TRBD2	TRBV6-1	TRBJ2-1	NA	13	CASRMTSGGEQFF
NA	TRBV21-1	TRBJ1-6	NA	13	CATQGGEDSPLHF
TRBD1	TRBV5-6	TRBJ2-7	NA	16	CASSHPEGQGAYEQYF
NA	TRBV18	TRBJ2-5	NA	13	CASSRGGQETQYF
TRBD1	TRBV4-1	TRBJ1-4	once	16	CASSQPRDRGREKLFF
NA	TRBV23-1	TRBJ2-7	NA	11	CASRSRQKQYF
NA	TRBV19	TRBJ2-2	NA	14	CASNAFRGPGELFF
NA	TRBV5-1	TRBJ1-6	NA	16	CASTMTGGAGNSPLHF
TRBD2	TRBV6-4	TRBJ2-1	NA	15	CASSPGSSGNNEQFF
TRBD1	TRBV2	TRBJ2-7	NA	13	CASRTGDSYEQYF
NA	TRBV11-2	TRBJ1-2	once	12	CASSLAVAGYTF
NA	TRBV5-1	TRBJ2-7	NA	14	CASSQTQGSHEQYF
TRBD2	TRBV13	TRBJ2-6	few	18	CASSLTGLAVSGANVLTF
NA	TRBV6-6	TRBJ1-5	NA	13	CASSGQSNQPQHF
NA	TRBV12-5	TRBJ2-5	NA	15	CASGLVWQGQETQYF
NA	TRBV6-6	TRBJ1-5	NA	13	CASTPLADQPQHF
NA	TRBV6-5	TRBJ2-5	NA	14	CASSYSTGGETQYF
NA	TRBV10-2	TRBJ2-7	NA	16	CASSESRRESTYEQYF
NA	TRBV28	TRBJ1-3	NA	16	CASSLRVGGRGNTIYF
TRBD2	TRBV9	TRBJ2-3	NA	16	CASSVGSGVGGDTQYF
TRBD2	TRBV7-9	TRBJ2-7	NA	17	CASSLFPGGRSFYEQYF
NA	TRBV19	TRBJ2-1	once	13	CASSLDSPNEQFF
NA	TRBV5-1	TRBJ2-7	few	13	CASSLQESYEQYF
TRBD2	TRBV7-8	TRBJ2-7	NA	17	CASSPPLRLASVGEQYF
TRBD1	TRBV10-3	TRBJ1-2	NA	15	CAISDRDRGGYGYTF
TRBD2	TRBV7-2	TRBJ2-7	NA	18	CASSPLRSGGRNSYEQYF
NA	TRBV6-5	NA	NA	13	CASSYQGPYEQYF
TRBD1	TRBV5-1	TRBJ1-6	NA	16	CASSLAGTAYNSPLHF
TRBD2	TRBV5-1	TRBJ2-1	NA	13	CASSWGLALEQFF
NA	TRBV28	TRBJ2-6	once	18	CASSLNLAGSSGANVLTF
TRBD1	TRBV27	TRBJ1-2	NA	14	CASSFRDRGGGYTF
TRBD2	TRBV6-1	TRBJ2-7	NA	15	CASSEGGLAVYEQYF
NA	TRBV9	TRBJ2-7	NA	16	CASSVGGHQGSYEQYF
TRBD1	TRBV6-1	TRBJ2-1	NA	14	CASSRTGRDNEQFF
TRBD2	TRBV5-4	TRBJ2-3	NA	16	CASSLSSGGAGDTQYF
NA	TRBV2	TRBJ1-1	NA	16	CASSLPPEGQNTEAFF
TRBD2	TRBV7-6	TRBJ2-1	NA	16	CASSLWGQREGNEQFF
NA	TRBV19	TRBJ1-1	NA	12	CASSMTNPVAFF